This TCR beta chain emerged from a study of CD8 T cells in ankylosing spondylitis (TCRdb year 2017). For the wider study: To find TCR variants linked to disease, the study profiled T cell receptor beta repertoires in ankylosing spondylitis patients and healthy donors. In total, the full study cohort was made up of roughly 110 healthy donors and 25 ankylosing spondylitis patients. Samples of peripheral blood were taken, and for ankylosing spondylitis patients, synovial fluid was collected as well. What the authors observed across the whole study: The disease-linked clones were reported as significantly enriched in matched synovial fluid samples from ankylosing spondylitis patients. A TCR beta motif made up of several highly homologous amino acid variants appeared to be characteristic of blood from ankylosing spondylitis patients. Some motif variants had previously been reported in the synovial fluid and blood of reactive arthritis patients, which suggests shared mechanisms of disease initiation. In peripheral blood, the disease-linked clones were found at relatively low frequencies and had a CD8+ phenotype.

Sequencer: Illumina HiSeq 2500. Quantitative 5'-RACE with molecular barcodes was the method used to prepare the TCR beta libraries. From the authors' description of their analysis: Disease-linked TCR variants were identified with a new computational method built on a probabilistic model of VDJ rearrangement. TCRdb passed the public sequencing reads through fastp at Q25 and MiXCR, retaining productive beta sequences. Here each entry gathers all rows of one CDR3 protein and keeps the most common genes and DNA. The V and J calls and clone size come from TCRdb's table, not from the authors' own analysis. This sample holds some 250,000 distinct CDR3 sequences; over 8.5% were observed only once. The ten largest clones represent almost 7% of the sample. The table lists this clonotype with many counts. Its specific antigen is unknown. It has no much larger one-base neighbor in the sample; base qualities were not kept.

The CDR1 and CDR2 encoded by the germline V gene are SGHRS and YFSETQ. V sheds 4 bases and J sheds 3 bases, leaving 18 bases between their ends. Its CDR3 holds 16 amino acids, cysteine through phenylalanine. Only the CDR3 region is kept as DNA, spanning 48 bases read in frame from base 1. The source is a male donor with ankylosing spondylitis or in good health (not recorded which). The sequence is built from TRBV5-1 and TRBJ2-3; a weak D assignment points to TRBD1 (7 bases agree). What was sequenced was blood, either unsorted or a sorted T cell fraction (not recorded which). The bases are TGCGCCAGCAGCCCGCTGACAGGGAGGACGACAGATACGCAGTATTTT. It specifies CASSPLTGRTTDTQYF.